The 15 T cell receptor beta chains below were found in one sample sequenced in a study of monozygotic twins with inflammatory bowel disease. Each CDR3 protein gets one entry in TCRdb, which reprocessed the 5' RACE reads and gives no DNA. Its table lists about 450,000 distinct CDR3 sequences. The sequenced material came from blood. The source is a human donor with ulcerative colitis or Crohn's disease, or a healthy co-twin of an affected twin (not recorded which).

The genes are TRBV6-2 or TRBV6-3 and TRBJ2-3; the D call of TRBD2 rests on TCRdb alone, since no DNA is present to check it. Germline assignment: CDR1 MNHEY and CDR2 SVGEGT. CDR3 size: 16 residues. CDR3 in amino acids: CASSYGVAGFTDTQYF.

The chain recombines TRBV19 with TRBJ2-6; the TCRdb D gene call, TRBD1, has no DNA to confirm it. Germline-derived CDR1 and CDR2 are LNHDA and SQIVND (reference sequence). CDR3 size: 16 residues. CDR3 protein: CASARDRDTGANVLTF.

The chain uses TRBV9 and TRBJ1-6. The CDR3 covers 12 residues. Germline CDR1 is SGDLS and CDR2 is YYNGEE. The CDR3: CASSVAGFPLHF.

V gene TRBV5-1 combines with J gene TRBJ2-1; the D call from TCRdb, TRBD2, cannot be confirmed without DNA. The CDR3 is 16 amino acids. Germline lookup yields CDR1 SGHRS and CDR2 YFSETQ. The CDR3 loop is CASSPWTSGSYNEQFF.

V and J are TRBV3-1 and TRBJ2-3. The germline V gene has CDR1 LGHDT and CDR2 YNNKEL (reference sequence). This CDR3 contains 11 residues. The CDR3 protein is CASSQSDTQYF.

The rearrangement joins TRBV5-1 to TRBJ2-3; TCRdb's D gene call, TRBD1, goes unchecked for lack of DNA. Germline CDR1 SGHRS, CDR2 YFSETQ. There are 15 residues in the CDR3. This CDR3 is CASSRQGGGTDTQYF.

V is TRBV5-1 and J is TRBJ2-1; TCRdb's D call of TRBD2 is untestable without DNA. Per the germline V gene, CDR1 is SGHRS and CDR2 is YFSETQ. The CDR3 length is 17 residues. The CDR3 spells CASSHLTSGLIYNEQFF.

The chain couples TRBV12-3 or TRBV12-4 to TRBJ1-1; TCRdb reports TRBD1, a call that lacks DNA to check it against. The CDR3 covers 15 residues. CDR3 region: CASSSIKQGAREAFF.

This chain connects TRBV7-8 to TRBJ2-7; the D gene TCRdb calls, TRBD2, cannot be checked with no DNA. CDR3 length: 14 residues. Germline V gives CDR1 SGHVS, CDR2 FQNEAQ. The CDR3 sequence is CASSRASGSYEQYF.

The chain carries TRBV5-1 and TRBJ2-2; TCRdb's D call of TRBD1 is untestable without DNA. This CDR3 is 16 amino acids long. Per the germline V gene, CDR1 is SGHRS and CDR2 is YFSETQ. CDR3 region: CASSLGTGTNTGELFF. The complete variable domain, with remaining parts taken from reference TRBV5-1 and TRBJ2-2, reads KAGVTQTPRYLIKTRGQQVTLSCSPISGHRSVSWYQQTPGQGLQFLFEYFSETQRNKGNFPGRFSGRQFSNSRSEMNVSTLELGDSALYLCASSLGTGTNTGELFFGEGSRLTVL.

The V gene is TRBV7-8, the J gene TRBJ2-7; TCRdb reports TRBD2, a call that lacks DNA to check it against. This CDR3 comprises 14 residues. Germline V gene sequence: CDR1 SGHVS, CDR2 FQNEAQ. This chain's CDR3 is CASSLEARGHEQYF. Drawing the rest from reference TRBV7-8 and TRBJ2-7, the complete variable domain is GAGVSQSPRYKVAKRGQDVALRCDPISGHVSLFWYQQALGQGPEFLTYFQNEAQLDKSGLPSDRFFAERPEGSVSTLKIQRTQQEDSAVYLCASSLEARGHEQYFGPGTRLTVT.

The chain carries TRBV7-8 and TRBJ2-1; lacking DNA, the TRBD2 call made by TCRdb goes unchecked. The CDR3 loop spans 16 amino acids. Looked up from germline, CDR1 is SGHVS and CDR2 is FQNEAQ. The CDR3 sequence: CASSTPGLAVYNEQFF.

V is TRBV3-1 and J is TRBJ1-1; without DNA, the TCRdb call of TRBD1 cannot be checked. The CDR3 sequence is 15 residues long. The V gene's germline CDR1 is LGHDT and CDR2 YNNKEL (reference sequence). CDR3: CASSGGDRVNTEAFF.

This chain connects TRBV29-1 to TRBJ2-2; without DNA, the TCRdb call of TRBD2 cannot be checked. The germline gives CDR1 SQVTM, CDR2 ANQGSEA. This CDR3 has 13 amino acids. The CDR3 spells CSVSGRAAGELFF.

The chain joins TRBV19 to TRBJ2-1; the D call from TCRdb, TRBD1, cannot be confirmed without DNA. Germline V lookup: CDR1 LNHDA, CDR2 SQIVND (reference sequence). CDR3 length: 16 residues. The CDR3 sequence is CASSIEGQVGDNEQFF.